These 15 T cell receptor beta chains were all obtained from the same sample, sequenced in a study of identical twins. TCRdb analysed the 5' RACE reads with MiXCR anew, one entry per CDR3 protein. The profile covers 690,000 or so distinct CDR3 sequences, with roughly 6% appearing a single time and roughly 1.8% taken by the ten largest. Sequences were obtained from naive T cells sorted from blood. These receptors all stem from a man between 18 and 35 years old in good health.

The chain combines TRBV4-1 with TRBJ2-7; TRBD1 agrees at 8 bases. Germline V gene sequence: CDR1 MGHRA, CDR2 YSYEKL. V was clipped by 2 bases and J by 5 bases; unmatched bases: 17. This CDR3 contains 18 residues. The CDR3 coding sequence is TGCGCCAGCAGCCAATCGGGCAGGGGGCATACCGGATGCCACGAGCAGTACGTC. This translates into CASSQSGRGHTGCHEQYV.

This clonotype appeared many times. The chain employs TRBV4-1 and TRBJ2-1; 9 nucleotides line up with TRBD2. Germline-derived CDR1 and CDR2 are MGHRA and YSYEKL. V lost 0 bases, J lost 6 bases, and 9 bases stayed unmatched. The CDR3 length is 17 residues. CDR3 in amino acids: CASSQDPPSGVVNEQFF. Written as DNA, the CDR3 is TGCGCCAGCAGCCAAGATCCCCCTAGCGGGGTAGTCAATGAGCAGTTCTTC.

This clonotype was seen a handful of times. The chain employs TRBV3-1 and TRBJ2-4, with 11 bases that match TRBD2. The CDR3 sequence is 22 residues long. V gave up 1 base and J gave up 3 bases; unmatched junction bases: 20. Looked up from germline, CDR1 is LGHDT and CDR2 is YNNKEL (reference sequence). Here the CDR3 DNA reads TGTGCCAGCAGCCAAGTCGATCTACTAGCGGGAGACTCCCCCTCGGTCAAAAACATTCAGTACTTC. Translating gives CASSQVDLLAGDSPSVKNIQYF.

The genes are TRBV4-2 and TRBJ2-5; 12 bases fit TRBD2. Trimming removed 0 bases from V and 2 bases from J; junction bases left unmatched: 4. The CDR3 is 17 amino acids. Germline values: CDR1 LGHNA, CDR2 YNFKEQ. CDR3 bases: TGTGCCAGCAGCCAAGATGGGACTAGCGGGCAACAAGAGACCCAGTACTTC. Encoded protein: CASSQDGTSGQQETQYF.

The chain couples TRBV20-1 to TRBJ2-1; D is uncertain. Germline loops: CDR1 DFQATT, CDR2 SNEGSKA (reference sequence). The V and J ends lost 2 bases and 7 bases respectively, with 12 bases between them. This CDR3 region has 13 residues. As DNA, the CDR3 is TGCAGTGCTAGATTACTAAAACTTAATGAGCAGTTCTTC. Amino acid sequence: CSARLLKLNEQFF.

This clonotype has at least ten counts. This rearrangement joins TRBV7-8 to TRBJ2-1; TRBD2 aligns across 11 bases. The CDR3 has 15 amino acids. Germline V gene sequence: CDR1 SGHVS, CDR2 FQNEAQ. Germline trimming cut 0 bases from V and 11 bases from J; bases unmatched to any gene: 6. In DNA form, the CDR3 reads TGTGCCAGCAGCTTAGCCCTAGCGGGAGGAAGGAAGCAGTTCTTC. This encodes CASSLALAGGRKQFF.

In its sample, this clonotype was seen many times. V and J are TRBV4-1 and TRBJ2-2, with TRBD2 matching 11 bases. V dropped 4 bases and J dropped 3; count of bases not matched to a gene: 10. CDR3 length: 18 residues. Looked up from germline, CDR1 is MGHRA and CDR2 is YSYEKL. The CDR3 loop is CASSLQIAGGPDTGELFF. CDR3 coding DNA: TGCGCCAGCAGCCTGCAAATAGCGGGAGGGCCAGACACCGGGGAGCTGTTTTTT.

This clonotype was counted once. The gene calls are TRBV3-1 and TRBJ2-1; 13 nucleotides agree with TRBD2. The V segment lost 4 bases and the J segment 5 bases; nucleotides outside the gene matches: 8. There are 17 residues in the CDR3. The germline gives CDR1 LGHDT, CDR2 YNNKEL (reference sequence). CDR3: CASSPRLAGGHHNEQFF. The CDR3 nucleotides read TGTGCCAGCAGCCCGAGACTAGCGGGAGGACATCACAATGAGCAGTTCTTC.

This clonotype was recorded a few times. The gene calls are TRBV10-1 and TRBJ1-4; a possible D gene is TRBD1 (5 bases). Germline V gene sequence: CDR1 WNHNN, CDR2 SYGVQD (reference sequence). The CDR3 runs to 13 residues. The V end was cut by 6 bases, the J end by 8 bases, with 13 bases between. CDR3 in amino acids: CASSMGEREKLFF. The CDR3 DNA follows: TGCGCCAGCAGCATGGGGGAGAGGGAAAAACTGTTTTTT.

This clonotype was detected a few times. The chain links TRBV5-1 to TRBJ2-2; D gene ambiguous. The CDR3 runs to 15 residues. Trimming removed 4 bases at V and 6 bases at J, with 16 bases between. Germline V CDR1 and CDR2: SGHRS, YFSETQ. CDR3 in DNA: TGCGCCAGCAGCGCCCGGGCAAAGTTACCCGGGGAGCTGTTTTTT. Protein sequence: CASSARAKLPGELFF.

CDR3: CSAPGQRGNEQFF. DNA for the CDR3: TGCAGTGCCCCCGGACAGCGGGGGAATGAGCAGTTCTTC. The V and J genes are TRBV20-1 and TRBJ2-1, with 8 bases fitting TRBD2. This CDR3 is 13 amino acids long. Germline values: CDR1 DFQATT, CDR2 SNEGSKA (reference sequence). The J segment lost 7 bases and the V segment lost 6 bases, leaving 8 bases of the junction unmatched.

This clonotype has ten or more counts. This chain uses TRBV29-1 with TRBJ1-2; D is possibly TRBD1 (5 bases). CDR3 length equals 15 residues. V was trimmed by 7 bases and J by 0 bases, leaving 18 bases between them. Germline loops: CDR1 SQVTM, CDR2 ANQGSEA. Written as DNA, the CDR3 is TGCAGCGCTGCGGTCCGGGACCGCTCTAACTATGGCTACACCTTC. Translation gives CSAAVRDRSNYGYTF.

This clonotype was recorded at least ten times. The V gene is TRBV6-2 or TRBV6-3, the J gene TRBJ1-6; no clear D gene. Trimming left V 6 bases short and J 3 bases short, with 15 bases between. Per germline, CDR1 MNHEY and CDR2 SVGEGT. CDR3 size: 16 residues. CDR3 amino acids: CASRPITGSYNSPLHF. The DNA for the CDR3 is TGTGCCAGCAGGCCGATTACCGGGAGCTATAATTCACCCCTCCACTTT.

Of note for this clonotype: Possible read error: a much larger clone is one base away. The J gene is TRBJ2-1, the V gene TRBV7-9; TRBD1 matches at 8 bases. The CDR3 sequence is 15 residues long. Germline V gene data show CDR1 as SEHNR and CDR2 as FQNEAQ (reference sequence). The CDR3 DNA reads as TGTGCCAACAGCTTCGGACAGGGTATGGGCAGTGAGCAGTTCTTC. Protein: CANSFGQGMGSEQFF. Supplemented by reference TRBV7-9 and TRBJ2-1, the full variable domain reads DTGVSQNPRHKITKRGQNVTFRCDPISEHNRLYWYRQTLGQGPEFLTYFQNEAQLEKSRLLSDRFSAERPKGSFSTLEIQRTEQGDSAMYLCANSFGQGMGSEQFFGPGTRLTVL.

This clonotype was seen at least ten times. The junction and the germline gene differ at one end; a read error may be behind it. The chain couples TRBV6-5 to TRBJ2-5; weak D call: TRBD1 (6 bases). This CDR3 spans 15 amino acids. Germline loops: CDR1 MNHEY, CDR2 SVGAGI. CDR3 DNA: TGTGCCAGCAGTGACTCGGACAGCTTCCAAGAGACCCAGTACTTC. Translating gives CASSDSDSFQETQYF.